One and the same sample provided the 14 T cell receptor beta chains below, sequenced in a study of blood T cell repertoires in COVID-19. Clones were sequenced by immunoSEQ multiplex PCR, and TCRdb holds only the in-frame ones, with some missing. The repertoire has around 300,000 clones, 70% to 90% of them found once; the top ten carry 11%. The material sequenced was peripheral blood. Receptors originate from a woman in her sixties or seventies with acute or convalescent COVID-19.

The CDR3 DNA sequence: TGTGCCAGCAGTTTTGGTGGTAGCGTGTTCACCGGGGAGCTGTTTTTT. This translates into CASSFGGSVFTGELFF. This chain links TRBV6-5 with TRBJ2-2; maybe TRBD2 (5 bases). Looked up from germline, CDR1 is MNHEY and CDR2 is SVGAGI. CDR3 length: 16 amino acids. V lost 4 bases and J 4 bases, leaving 16 bases between the germline ends.

The chain has TRBV27 and TRBJ1-4; D is unclear. CDR3 size: 15 residues. Germline V lookup: CDR1 MNHEY, CDR2 SMNVEV (reference sequence). The ends were cut back, 6 bases at V and 8 bases at J, with 19 bases in the middle. CDR3 in DNA: TGTGCCAGCAGCACCCGCGGGAATCGAGGGGAAAAACTGTTTTTT. This encodes CASSTRGNRGEKLFF.

The genes are TRBV15 and TRBJ1-5; D ambiguous. V was cut by 8 bases and J by 5 bases, with 7 bases left in between. The length of the CDR3 is 11 residues. Germline-derived CDR1 and CDR2 are LNHNV and YYDKDF (reference sequence). The CDR3, as DNA: TGTGCCACCGAGGCGCATCAGCCCCAGCATTTT. Translated, it gives CATEAHQPQHF. Complete variable domain (other parts from reference TRBV15 and TRBJ1-5): DAMVIQNPRYQVTQFGKPVTLSCSQTLNHNVMYWYQQKSSQAPKLLFHYYDKDFNNEADTPDNFQSRRPNTSFCFLDIRSPGLGDTAMYLCATEAHQPQHFGDGTRLSIL.

The rearrangement uses TRBV5-4 and TRBJ2-7; D may be TRBD2 (6 bases). There are 13 residues in the CDR3. V shed 0 bases and J shed 8 bases, with 12 bases lying between them. Germline-derived CDR1 and CDR2 are SGHNT and YYREEE (reference sequence). The CDR3 DNA reads TGTGCCAGCAGCTTGGCGGGGGTTAGTCAGCAGTACTTC. This translates into CASSLAGVSQQYF.

The table lists this clone with a few counts. The chain carries TRBV5-1 and TRBJ2-7; TRBD1 matches 11 bases. Unmatched junction bases numbered 8, after V lost 4 bases and J lost 5 bases. Germline V gives CDR1 SGHRS, CDR2 YFSETQ. There are 15 residues in the CDR3. The CDR3 nucleotides read TGCGCCAGCAGCCCCGGAGGACAGGGGGCCCACGAGCAGTACTTC. Residues: CASSPGGQGAHEQYF.

This rearrangement joins TRBV2 to TRBJ2-2, with a possible D match to TRBD1 (6 bases). CDR3 length: 15 residues. V was clipped by 5 bases and J by 6 bases, with 16 bases between them. CDR1 is SNHLY, CDR2 FYNNEI, per germline. This chain's CDR3 is CASSPPRGGPGELFF. For the CDR3, the DNA is TGTGCCAGCAGTCCGCCTCGAGGGGGACCCGGGGAGCTGTTTTTT.

This rearrangement joins TRBV3-1 (or the pseudogene TRBV3-2) to TRBJ2-1; perhaps TRBD2 as D (5 bases). V shed 0 bases and J shed 3 bases, with 9 bases lying between them. The CDR3 is 15 residues long. The germline gives CDR1 LGHDT, CDR2 YNNKEL (reference sequence). CDR3 protein: CASSQDWAGYNEQFF. CDR3 bases: TGTGCCAGCAGCCAAGATTGGGCGGGCTACAATGAGCAGTTCTTC.

This sequence joins TRBV10-1 and TRBJ2-5; 12 positions match TRBD2. Losses at the gene ends were 4 bases for V and 4 bases for J; bases not matched to a gene: 4. The CDR3 length is 15 residues. Per the germline V gene, CDR1 is WNHNN and CDR2 is SYGVQD (reference sequence). CDR3 amino acids: CASSASGGAGETQYF. The CDR3 region has the DNA TGCGCCAGCAGTGCTAGCGGGGGGGCCGGAGAGACCCAGTACTTC.

V is TRBV3-1 (or the pseudogene TRBV3-2) and J is TRBJ2-5; TRBD1 aligns across 10 bases. The CDR3 runs to 15 residues. CDR1 and CDR2 (germline): LGHDT, YNNKEL (reference sequence). J gave up 7 bases and V 1 base, and 6 bases lay outside the gene matches. The CDR3 region has the DNA TGTGCCAGCAGCCAAGTGACAGGGGGCCGGGCGACCCAGTACTTC. It is translated as CASSQVTGGRATQYF.

V is TRBV4-1 and J is TRBJ2-7; 9 bases are a match to TRBD1. Looked up from germline, CDR1 is MGHRA and CDR2 is YSYEKL. The V segment lost 3 bases and the J segment 6 bases; nucleotides outside the gene matches: 12. CDR3 length equals 16 residues. This CDR3 reads CASSHPPGQGIGEQYF. The CDR3, as DNA: TGCGCCAGCAGCCACCCCCCGGGACAGGGAATAGGCGAGCAGTACTTC.

The gene calls are TRBV9 and TRBJ2-3; 12 bases align to TRBD2. Trimming at V came to 0 bases and at J to 0 bases, leaving 8 bases not matched to a gene. This CDR3 is 19 amino acids long. Germline CDR1 is SGDLS and CDR2 is YYNGEE. The CDR3 protein is CASSVGLAGGRVSTDTQYF. The CDR3 DNA reads as TGTGCCAGCAGCGTAGGCCTAGCGGGGGGGCGGGTGAGCACAGATACGCAGTATTTT. The full variable domain, in which reference TRBV9 and TRBJ2-3 provide the parts outside the CDR3, is DSGVTQTPKHLITATGQRVTLRCSPRSGDLSVYWYQQSLDQGLQFLIQYYNGEERAKGNILERFSAQQFPDLHSELNLSSLELGDSALYFCASSVGLAGGRVSTDTQYFGPGTRLTVL.

Concerning this clone itself: Additional DNA sequences in this sample encode the identical CDR3. This sequence joins TRBV3-1 (or the pseudogene TRBV3-2) and TRBJ1-4; perhaps TRBD1 as D (5 bases). Germline lookup yields CDR1 LGHDT and CDR2 YNNKEL (reference sequence). The CDR3 consists of 15 residues. Between the trimmed V and J ends, which lost 1 base and 4 bases, there was a span of 10 bases. CDR3 bases: TGTGCCAGCAGCCAAGCGGGCAGGGTTAATGAAAAACTGTTTTTT. Its translation: CASSQAGRVNEKLFF.

This chain joins TRBV18 and TRBJ2-1, with unresolved D. The CDR3 runs to 14 residues. Looked up from germline, CDR1 is KGHSH and CDR2 is LQKENI. V was shortened by 0 bases and J by 12 bases, with 15 bases between the two germline ends. CDR3 in amino acids: CASSPPSRTIGQFF. CDR3 nucleotides: TGTGCCAGCTCACCACCGAGCAGAACTATTGGGCAGTTCTTC. The whole variable domain, remainder taken from reference TRBV18 and TRBJ2-1, is NAGVMQNPRHLVRRRGQEARLRCSPMKGHSHVYWYRQLPEEGLKFMVYLQKENIIDESGMPKERFSAEFPKEGPSILRIQQVVRGDSAAYFCASSPPSRTIGQFFGPGTRLTVL.

V and J are TRBV12-3 or TRBV12-4 and TRBJ2-7; TRBD1 aligns across 8 bases. The CDR3 totals 13 residues. The ends lost 7 bases at V and 3 bases at J; junction bases unmatched: 5. The CDR3 DNA reads TGTGCCAGCACAAGACAGGGGAACTACGAGCAGTACTTC. Translated, it gives CASTRQGNYEQYF.